The entry that follows covers one T cell receptor (beta chain) sequence. Antigen unknown. The naive CD8 population came from CD45RO-negative cells selected for CCR7, without terminally differentiated effector memory CD45RA+ cells. These data come from a study of shared clonotypes between healthy human individuals. Study-level findings and limits: Richness estimates generally favored naive over memory subsets.

Assay used: immunoSEQ multiplex PCR; TCRdb lists only in-frame clones, some missing. The sample shows 2 million to 2.5 million clones, around 93% of them seen only once. This clonotype was sampled from a young man in good health. Some clones in this sample may be carry-over from other donors' samples. Source material: naive CD8+ T cells from PBMCs.

CDR3 sequence reads: CASSLGVRGRVEQYF. The CDR3 coding sequence is TGTGCCAGCAGCTTAGGGGTTAGGGGCCGGGTCGAGCAGTACTTC. The J gene is TRBJ2-7, the V gene TRBV11-2; TRBD1 might be the D (5 bases). This CDR3 comprises 15 residues. Germline V gives CDR1 SGHAT, CDR2 FQNNGV. The V end lost 1 base, the J end lost 6 bases, and 16 bases lay between the germline ends.